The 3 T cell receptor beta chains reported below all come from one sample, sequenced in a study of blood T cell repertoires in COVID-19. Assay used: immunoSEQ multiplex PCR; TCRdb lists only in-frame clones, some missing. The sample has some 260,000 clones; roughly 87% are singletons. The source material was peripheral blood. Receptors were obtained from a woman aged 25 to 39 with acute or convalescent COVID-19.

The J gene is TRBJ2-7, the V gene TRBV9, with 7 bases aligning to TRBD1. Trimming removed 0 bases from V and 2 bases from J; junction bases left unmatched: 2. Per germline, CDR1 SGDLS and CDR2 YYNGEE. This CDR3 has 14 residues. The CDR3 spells CASSVEGAAYEQYF. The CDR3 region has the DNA TGTGCCAGCAGCGTAGAGGGGGCGGCCTACGAGCAGTACTTC.

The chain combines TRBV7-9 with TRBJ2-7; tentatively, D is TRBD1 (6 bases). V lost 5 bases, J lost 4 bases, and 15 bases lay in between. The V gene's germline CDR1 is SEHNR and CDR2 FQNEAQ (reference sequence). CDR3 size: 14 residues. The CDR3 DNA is TGTGCCAGCAGCCAAATGGGGGCAGAGTACGAGCAGTACTTC. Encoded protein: CASSQMGAEYEQYF. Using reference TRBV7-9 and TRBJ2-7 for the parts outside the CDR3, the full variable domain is DTGVSQNPRHKITKRGQNVTFRCDPISEHNRLYWYRQTLGQGPEFLTYFQNEAQLEKSRLLSDRFSAERPKGSFSTLEIQRTEQGDSAMYLCASSQMGAEYEQYFGPGTRLTVT.

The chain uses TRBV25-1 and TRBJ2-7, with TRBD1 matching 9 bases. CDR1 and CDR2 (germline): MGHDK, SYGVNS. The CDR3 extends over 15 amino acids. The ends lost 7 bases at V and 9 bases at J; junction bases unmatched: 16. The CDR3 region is CASIPSLGTGFRQYF. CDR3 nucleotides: TGTGCCAGCATACCCAGCCTCGGGACAGGGTTTCGGCAGTACTTC.